These T cell receptor beta chains were read from a single sample in a study of human T cells and chemical hapten exposure. TCRdb reanalysed the RACE reads using MiXCR and keeps one entry per CDR3 protein. The sample has roughly 200,000 distinct CDR3 sequences, around a quarter seen once. The input for sequencing was whole blood, taken in connection with sensitization to the hapten diphenylcyclopropenone (DPC). These receptor sequences come from a woman aged 40 to 50 with alopecia areata. Some clones in this sample may be carry-over from other donors' samples. CDR3s include the opening cysteine and the closing phenylalanine or tryptophan. D genes are given only for firm matches. Expanded clones are given a class, and other clones once, few, many or no size at all.

j_call: TRBJ1-6
v_call: TRBV12-3/TRBV12-4
d_call: -
clone_size: few
cdr3_aa: CASRRTDNSPLHF
cdr3_nt: TGTGCCAGCAGGCGGACAGACAATTCACCCCTCCACTTT

j_call: TRBJ1-4
v_call: TRBV4-3
d_call: TRBD1
clone_size: few
cdr3_aa: CASSQRWATGGSEKLFF
cdr3_nt: TGCGCCAGCAGCCAAAGATGGGCGACAGGGGGAAGTGAAAAACTGTTTTTT

j_call: TRBJ2-5
v_call: TRBV5-1
d_call: -
clone_size: -
cdr3_aa: CASSRTTDETQYF
cdr3_nt: TGCGCCAGCAGCCGGACCACCGATGAGACCCAGTACTTC

j_call: TRBJ1-1
v_call: TRBV12-3/TRBV12-4
d_call: -
clone_size: -
cdr3_aa: CASSLDGTGATEAFF
cdr3_nt: TGTGCCAGCAGTTTGGATGGGACGGGGGCCACTGAAGCTTTCTTT

j_call: TRBJ2-5
v_call: TRBV5-1
d_call: -
clone_size: -
cdr3_aa: CASSFRLPQETQYF
cdr3_nt: TGCGCCAGCAGCTTCCGACTACCCCAAGAGACCCAGTACTTC

j_call: TRBJ1-5
v_call: TRBV20-1
d_call: -
clone_size: -
cdr3_aa: CSGGRPQHF
cdr3_nt: TGCAGTGGAGGTAGACCCCAGCATTTT

j_call: TRBJ1-3
v_call: TRBV5-1
d_call: -
clone_size: -
cdr3_aa: CASSRGDHNPGNTIYF
cdr3_nt: TGCGCCAGCAGCCGAGGGGACCACAATCCTGGAAACACCATATATTTT

j_call: TRBJ2-3
v_call: TRBV5-1
d_call: TRBD2
clone_size: few
cdr3_aa: CASSQYRARLAGITDTQYF
cdr3_nt: TGCGCCAGCAGCCAATACCGGGCGAGACTAGCGGGAATTACAGATACGCAGTATTTT

j_call: TRBJ1-1
v_call: TRBV20-1
d_call: -
clone_size: few
cdr3_aa: CSASSTGSVTEAFF
cdr3_nt: TGCAGTGCTAGTAGTACAGGGTCGGTCACTGAAGCTTTCTTT

j_call: TRBJ2-7
v_call: TRBV6-6
d_call: -
clone_size: few
cdr3_aa: CASSTRGDEQYF
cdr3_nt: TGTGCCAGCAGCACTAGGGGAGACGAGCAGTACTTC

j_call: TRBJ2-1
v_call: TRBV7-8
d_call: TRBD1
clone_size: few
cdr3_aa: CASGRDRGNEQFF
cdr3_nt: TGTGCCAGCGGCCGGGACAGGGGTAATGAGCAGTTCTTC

j_call: TRBJ1-5
v_call: TRBV6-6
d_call: TRBD1
clone_size: few
cdr3_aa: CASSYPIGQGGGNQPQHF
cdr3_nt: TGTGCCAGCAGTTACCCGATCGGACAGGGAGGAGGCAATCAGCCCCAGCATTTT

j_call: TRBJ1-1
v_call: TRBV12-3/TRBV12-4
d_call: -
clone_size: -
cdr3_aa: CASSLRGGQGTEAFF
cdr3_nt: TGTGCCAGCAGTTTAAGGGGGGGGCAGGGCACTGAAGCTTTCTTT

j_call: TRBJ2-7
v_call: TRBV11-2
d_call: TRBD1
clone_size: -
cdr3_aa: CASSLDQGETYEQYF
cdr3_nt: TGTGCCAGCAGCTTAGACCAGGGGGAAACCTACGAGCAGTACTTC

j_call: TRBJ1-3
v_call: TRBV7-9
d_call: -
clone_size: -
cdr3_aa: CASSLAVSGNTIYF
cdr3_nt: TGTGCCAGCAGCTTAGCGGTCTCTGGAAACACCATATATTTT